Reported below is one T cell receptor (beta chain). This record comes from a study of blood T cell repertoires in COVID-19. Study context: Acute-phase and convalescent COVID-19 samples originated in the United States, Italy and Spain. From T cells, B-cell-depleted T cells, or PBMCs came the material, which was cDNA or gDNA.

Trimming shortened V by 3 bases and J by 5 bases, and 7 bases separated the two germline ends. This CDR3 contains 12 residues. Source study methods: For nucleated cells, counts were estimated from reference gene primer amplification. Repertoires were generated with immunoSEQ multiplex PCR, while TCRdb's copy carries only in-frame clones and drops some. V, J and clone size are those of that table, while D and trimming were read from the DNA. The sample has 190,000 or so clones, approximately 88% seen once. The TCR comes from a woman aged 25 to 39 with acute or convalescent COVID-19. The sequencing input was peripheral blood. The V gene is TRBV12-3 or TRBV12-4, the J gene TRBJ2-5, with no clear D. CDR3 sequence (DNA): TGTGCCAGCAGTTTCTCAGTGGAGACCCAGTACTTC. Protein sequence: CASSFSVETQYF.